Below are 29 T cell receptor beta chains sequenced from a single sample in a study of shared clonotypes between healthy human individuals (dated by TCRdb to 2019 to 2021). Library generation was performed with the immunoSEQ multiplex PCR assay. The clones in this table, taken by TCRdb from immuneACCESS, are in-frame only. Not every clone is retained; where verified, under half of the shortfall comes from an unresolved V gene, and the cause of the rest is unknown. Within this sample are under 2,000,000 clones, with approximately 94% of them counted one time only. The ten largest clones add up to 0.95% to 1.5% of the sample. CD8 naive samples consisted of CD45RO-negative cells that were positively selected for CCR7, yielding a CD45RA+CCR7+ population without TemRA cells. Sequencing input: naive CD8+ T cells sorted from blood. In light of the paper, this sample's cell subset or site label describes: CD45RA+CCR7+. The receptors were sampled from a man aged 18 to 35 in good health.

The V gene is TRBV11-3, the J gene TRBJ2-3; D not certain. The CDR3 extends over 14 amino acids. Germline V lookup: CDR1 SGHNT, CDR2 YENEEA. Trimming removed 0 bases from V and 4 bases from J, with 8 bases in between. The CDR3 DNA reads TGTGCCAGCAGCTTAGATAACTACCCAGATACGCAGTATTTT. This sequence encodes CASSLDNYPDTQYF.

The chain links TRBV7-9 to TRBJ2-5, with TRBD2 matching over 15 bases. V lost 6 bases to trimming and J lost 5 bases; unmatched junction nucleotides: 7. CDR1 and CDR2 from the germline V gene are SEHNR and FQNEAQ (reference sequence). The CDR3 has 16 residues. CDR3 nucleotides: TGTGCCAGCAGTCCCGGACTAGCGGGAGGGCGGGAGACCCAGTACTTC. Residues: CASSPGLAGGRETQYF.

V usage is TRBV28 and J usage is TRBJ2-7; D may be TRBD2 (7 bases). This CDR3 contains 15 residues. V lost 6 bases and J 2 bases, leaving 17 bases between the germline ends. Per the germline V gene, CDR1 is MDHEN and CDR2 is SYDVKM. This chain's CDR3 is CASRSFRGGAYEQYF. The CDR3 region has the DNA TGTGCCAGCAGGTCTTTCAGAGGGGGGGCCTACGAGCAGTACTTC.

CDR3 sequence (DNA): TGTGCCAGCAGCCAGTTGGGGGAGCAGCCCCAGCATTTT. Translated, it gives CASSQLGEQPQHF. The chain joins TRBV6-6 to TRBJ1-5; weak D call: TRBD1 (5 bases). V lost 6 bases and J lost 7, with 13 bases in between. CDR1 and CDR2 from the germline V gene are MNHNY and SVGAGI (reference sequence). The length of the CDR3 is 13 residues.

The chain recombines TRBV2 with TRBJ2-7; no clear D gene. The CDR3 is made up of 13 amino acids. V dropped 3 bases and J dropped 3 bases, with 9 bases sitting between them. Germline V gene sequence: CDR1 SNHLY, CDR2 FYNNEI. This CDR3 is CASSDGFNYEQYF. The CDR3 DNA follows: TGTGCCAGCAGTGACGGGTTCAACTACGAGCAGTACTTC.

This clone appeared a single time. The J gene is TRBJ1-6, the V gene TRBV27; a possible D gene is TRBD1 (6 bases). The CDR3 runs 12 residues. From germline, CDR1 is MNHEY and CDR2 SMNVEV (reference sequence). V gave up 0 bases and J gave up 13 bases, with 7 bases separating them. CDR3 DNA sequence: TGTGCCAGCAGTTTATCGGGGGCCCCCCTCCACTTT. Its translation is CASSLSGAPLHF.

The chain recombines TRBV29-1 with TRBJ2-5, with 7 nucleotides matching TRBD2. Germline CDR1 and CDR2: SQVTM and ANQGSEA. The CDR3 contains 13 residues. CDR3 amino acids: CSGGGGEAETQYF. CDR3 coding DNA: TGCAGTGGTGGGGGGGGAGAAGCCGAGACCCAGTACTTC.

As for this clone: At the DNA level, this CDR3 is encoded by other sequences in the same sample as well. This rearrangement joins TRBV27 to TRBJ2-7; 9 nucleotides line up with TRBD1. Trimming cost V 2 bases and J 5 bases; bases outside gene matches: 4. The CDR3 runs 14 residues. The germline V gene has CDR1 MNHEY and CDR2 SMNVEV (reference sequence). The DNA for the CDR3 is TGTGCCAGCAGTTTAAGGACAGGGGTCAACGAGCAGTACTTC. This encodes CASSLRTGVNEQYF.

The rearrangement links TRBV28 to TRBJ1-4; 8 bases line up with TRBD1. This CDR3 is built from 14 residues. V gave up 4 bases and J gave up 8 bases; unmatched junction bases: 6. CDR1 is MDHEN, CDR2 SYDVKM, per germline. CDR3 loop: CASSSGQGGEKLFF. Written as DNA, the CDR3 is TGTGCCAGCAGTTCCGGACAGGGAGGGGAAAAACTGTTTTTT.

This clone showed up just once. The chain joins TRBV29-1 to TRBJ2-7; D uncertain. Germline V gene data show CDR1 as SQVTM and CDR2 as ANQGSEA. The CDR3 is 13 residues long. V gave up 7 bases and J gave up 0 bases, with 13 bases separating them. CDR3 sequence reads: CSAGDGNSYEQYF. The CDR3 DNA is TGCAGCGCCGGAGACGGAAACTCCTACGAGCAGTACTTC.

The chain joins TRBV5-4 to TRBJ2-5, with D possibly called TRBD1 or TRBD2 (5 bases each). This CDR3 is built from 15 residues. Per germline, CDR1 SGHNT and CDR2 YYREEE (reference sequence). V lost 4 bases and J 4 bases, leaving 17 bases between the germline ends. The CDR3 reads CASSPGGQGVETQYF. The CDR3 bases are TGTGCCAGCAGCCCTGGGGGTCAGGGTGTAGAGACCCAGTACTTC.

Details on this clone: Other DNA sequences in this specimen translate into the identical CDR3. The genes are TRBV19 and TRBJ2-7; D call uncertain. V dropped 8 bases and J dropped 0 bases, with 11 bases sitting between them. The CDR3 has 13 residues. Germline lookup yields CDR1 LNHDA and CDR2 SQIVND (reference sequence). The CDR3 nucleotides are TGTGCCAGTTCACCCTCCGCCTCCTACGAGCAGTACTTC. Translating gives CASSPSASYEQYF.

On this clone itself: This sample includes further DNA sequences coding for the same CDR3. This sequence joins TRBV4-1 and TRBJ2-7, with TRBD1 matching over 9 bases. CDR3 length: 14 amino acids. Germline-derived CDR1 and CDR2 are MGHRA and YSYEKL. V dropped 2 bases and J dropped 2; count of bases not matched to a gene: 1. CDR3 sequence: CASSQRDRAYEQYF. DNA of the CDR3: TGCGCCAGCAGCCAACGGGACAGGGCCTACGAGCAGTACTTC.

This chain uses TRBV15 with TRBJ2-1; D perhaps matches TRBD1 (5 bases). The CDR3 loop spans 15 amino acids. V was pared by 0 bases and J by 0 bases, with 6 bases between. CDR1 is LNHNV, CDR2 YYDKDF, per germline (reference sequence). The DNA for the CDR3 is TGTGCCACCAGCAGAGACAGGGACTCCTACAATGAGCAGTTCTTC. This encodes CATSRDRDSYNEQFF. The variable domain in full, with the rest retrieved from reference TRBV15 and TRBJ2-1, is DAMVIQNPRYQVTQFGKPVTLSCSQTLNHNVMYWYQQKSSQAPKLLFHYYDKDFNNEADTPDNFQSRRPNTSFCFLDIRSPGLGDTAMYLCATSRDRDSYNEQFFGPGTRLTVL.

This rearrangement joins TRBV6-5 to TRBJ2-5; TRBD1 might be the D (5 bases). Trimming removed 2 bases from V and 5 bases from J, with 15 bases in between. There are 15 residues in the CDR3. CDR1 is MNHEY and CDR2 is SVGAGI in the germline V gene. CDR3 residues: CASSYGLSGRETQYF. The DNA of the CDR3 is TGTGCCAGCAGTTACGGGTTGTCAGGGCGTGAGACCCAGTACTTC.

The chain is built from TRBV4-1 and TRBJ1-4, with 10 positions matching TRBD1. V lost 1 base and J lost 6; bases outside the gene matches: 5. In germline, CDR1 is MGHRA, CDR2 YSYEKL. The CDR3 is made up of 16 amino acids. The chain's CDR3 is CASSQASGTGDEKLFF. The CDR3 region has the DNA TGCGCCAGCAGCCAAGCTTCCGGGACAGGGGATGAAAAACTGTTTTTT.

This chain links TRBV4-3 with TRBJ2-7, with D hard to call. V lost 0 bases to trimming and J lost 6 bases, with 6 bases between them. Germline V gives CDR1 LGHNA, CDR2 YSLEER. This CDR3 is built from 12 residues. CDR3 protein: CASSQDWGEQYF. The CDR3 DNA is TGCGCCAGCAGCCAAGATTGGGGCGAGCAGTACTTC.

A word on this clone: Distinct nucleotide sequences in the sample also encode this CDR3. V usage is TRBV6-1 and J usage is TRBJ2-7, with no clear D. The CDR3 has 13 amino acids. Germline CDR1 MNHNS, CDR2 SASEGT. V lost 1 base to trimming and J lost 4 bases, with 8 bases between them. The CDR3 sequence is CASSEGLTYEQYF. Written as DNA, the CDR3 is TGTGCCAGCAGTGAAGGCCTAACTTACGAGCAGTACTTC.

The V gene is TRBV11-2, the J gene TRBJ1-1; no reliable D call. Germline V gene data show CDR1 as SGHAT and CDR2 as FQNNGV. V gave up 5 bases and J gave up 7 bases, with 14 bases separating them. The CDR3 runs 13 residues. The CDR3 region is CASSAGPLFEAFF. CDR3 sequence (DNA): TGTGCCAGCAGCGCGGGCCCACTTTTTGAAGCTTTCTTT.

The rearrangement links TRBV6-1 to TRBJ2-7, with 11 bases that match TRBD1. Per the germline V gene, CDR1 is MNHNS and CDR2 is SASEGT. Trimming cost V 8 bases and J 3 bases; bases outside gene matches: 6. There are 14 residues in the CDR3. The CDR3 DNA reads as TGTGCCAGCCGGTTTGGGACAGGGGGCTACGAGCAGTACTTC. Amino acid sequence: CASRFGTGGYEQYF.

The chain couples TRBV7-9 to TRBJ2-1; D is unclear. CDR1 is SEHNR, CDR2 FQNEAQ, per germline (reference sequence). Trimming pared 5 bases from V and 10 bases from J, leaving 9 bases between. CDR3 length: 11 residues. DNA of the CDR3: TGTGCCAGCAGCCCGGCTTGGGAGCAGTTCTTC. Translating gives CASSPAWEQFF.

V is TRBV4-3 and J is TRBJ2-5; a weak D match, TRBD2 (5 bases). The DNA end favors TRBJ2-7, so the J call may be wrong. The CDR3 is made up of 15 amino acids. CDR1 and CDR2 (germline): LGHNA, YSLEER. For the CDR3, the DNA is TGCGCCAGCAGCCACCTAGCTGATAGCTCCTACGAGCAGTACTTC. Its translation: CASSHLADSSYEQYF.

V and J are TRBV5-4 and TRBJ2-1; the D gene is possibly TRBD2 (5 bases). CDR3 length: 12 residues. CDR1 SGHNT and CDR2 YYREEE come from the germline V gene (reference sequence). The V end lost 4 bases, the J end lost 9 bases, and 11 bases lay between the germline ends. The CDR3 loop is CASSPPSSEQFF. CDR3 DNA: TGTGCCAGCAGCCCCCCTAGCAGTGAGCAGTTCTTC.

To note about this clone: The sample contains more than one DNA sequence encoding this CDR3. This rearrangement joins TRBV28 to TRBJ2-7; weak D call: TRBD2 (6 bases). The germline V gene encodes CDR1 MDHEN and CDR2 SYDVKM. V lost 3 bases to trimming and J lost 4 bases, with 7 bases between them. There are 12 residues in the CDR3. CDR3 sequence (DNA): TGTGCCAGCAGTTTGGCGGGGTACGAGCAGTACTTC. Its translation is CASSLAGYEQYF.

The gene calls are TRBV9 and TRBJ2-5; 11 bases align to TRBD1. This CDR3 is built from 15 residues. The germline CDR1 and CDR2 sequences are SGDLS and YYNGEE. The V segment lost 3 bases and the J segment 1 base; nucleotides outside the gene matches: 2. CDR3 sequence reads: CASSEGQGVQETQYF. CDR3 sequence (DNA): TGTGCCAGCAGCGAGGGACAGGGGGTCCAAGAGACCCAGTACTTC. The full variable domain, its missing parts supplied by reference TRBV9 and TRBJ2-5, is DSGVTQTPKHLITATGQRVTLRCSPRSGDLSVYWYQQSLDQGLQFLIQYYNGEERAKGNILERFSAQQFPDLHSELNLSSLELGDSALYFCASSEGQGVQETQYFGPGTRLLVL.

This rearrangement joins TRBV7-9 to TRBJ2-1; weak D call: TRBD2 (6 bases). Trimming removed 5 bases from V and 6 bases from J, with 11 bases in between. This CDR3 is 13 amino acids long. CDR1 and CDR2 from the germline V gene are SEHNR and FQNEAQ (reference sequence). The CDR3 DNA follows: TGTGCCAGCAGCCTAGTGACTAGCAATGAGCAGTTCTTC. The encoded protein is CASSLVTSNEQFF.

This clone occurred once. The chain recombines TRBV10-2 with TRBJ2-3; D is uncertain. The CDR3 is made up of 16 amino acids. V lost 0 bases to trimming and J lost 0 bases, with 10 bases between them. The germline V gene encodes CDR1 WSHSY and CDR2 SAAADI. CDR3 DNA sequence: TGCGCCAGCAGTGAGTCAGAGCATTATAGCACAGATACGCAGTATTTT. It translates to CASSESEHYSTDTQYF.

As DNA, the CDR3 is TGTGCCAGCAGTTACTCGGTGCAGGGGGATGAAGCTTTCTTT. It encodes CASSYSVQGDEAFF. The chain recombines TRBV6-5 with TRBJ1-1; 7 bases are shared with TRBD1. The CDR3 is 14 residues long. From germline, CDR1 is MNHEY and CDR2 SVGAGI. V gave up 0 bases and J gave up 7 bases; unmatched junction bases: 5.

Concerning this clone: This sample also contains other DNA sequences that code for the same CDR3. The CDR3 DNA reads TGTGCCAGCAGCTTAGAGTCCACTGAAGCTTTCTTT. This codes for CASSLESTEAFF. V usage is TRBV7-9 and J usage is TRBJ1-1; D is ambiguous. Germline V gene lookup returns CDR1 SEHNR and CDR2 FQNEAQ (reference sequence). Trimming removed 1 base at V and 4 bases at J, with 4 bases between. There are 12 residues in the CDR3.